This record covers a single T cell receptor (beta chain). The junction had 7 bases not matched to a gene; V was cut back by 1 base and J by 7 bases. Germline V gene lookup returns CDR1 SGHNT and CDR2 YYREEE (reference sequence). The CDR3 consists of 15 residues. This sample stems from a study of cytomegalovirus exposure and HLA in healthy donors. A multiplex PCR was run with 60 Vbeta primers and 13 Jbeta primers. TCRdb keeps only in-frame clones here, not all; method: immunoSEQ multiplex PCR. The profile shows roughly 100,000 clones, about 80% of them singletons. The chain employs TRBV5-4 and TRBJ2-1, with TRBD2 identical over 8 bases. The sample taken for sequencing was PBMCs. This clonotype was obtained from a man in his 60s in good health and CMV-seropositive. As DNA, the CDR3 is TGTGCCAGCAGCTTGAACGGGGGGGCCGGAAATGAGCAGTTCTTC. Translation: CASSLNGGAGNEQFF.